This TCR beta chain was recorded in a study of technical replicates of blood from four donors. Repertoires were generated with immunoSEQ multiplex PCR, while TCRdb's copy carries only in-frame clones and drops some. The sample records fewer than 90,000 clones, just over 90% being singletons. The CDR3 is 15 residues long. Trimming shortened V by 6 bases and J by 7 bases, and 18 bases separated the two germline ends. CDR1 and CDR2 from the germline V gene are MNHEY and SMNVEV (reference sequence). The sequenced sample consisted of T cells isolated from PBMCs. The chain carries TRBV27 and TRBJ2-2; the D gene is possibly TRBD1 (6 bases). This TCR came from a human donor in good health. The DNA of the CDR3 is TGTGCCAGCAGCCCAGCAGACAGGAGGAACGGGGAGCTGTTTTTT. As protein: CASSPADRRNGELFF.